This T cell receptor (beta chain) was obtained from a study of T-cell reconstitution after alpha-beta-depleted transplantation in children. The CDR3 runs to 15 residues. Germline V lookup: CDR1 DFQATT, CDR2 SNEGSKA (reference sequence). The junction had 12 bases not matched to a gene; V was cut back by 5 bases and J by 8 bases. TCRbeta library construction was performed incorporating unique molecular identifiers. MiXCR, applied by TCRdb to the PCR reads, yields one record per CDR3 protein. The data contain roughly 420,000 distinct CDR3 sequences, under 20% of them singletons. Study results and caveats: Several hundred expanded graft clones reportedly were the source of alpha-beta T cells about two months after transplant. It was surviving recipient T cells and thymic progenitors that gave some patients high TCRbeta diversity at day 60. Diversity and T-cell counts at one year after transplant derived mostly from new T cells.

Comment on this clonotype: Its target is unknown.

The rearrangement joins TRBV20-1 to TRBJ2-3; 11 bases match TRBD1. This TCR came from a boy younger than two who had a stem cell transplant for Wiskott-Aldrich syndrome, so the T cells may come from the graft donor. The sample here was PBMCs, mostly from graft donor cells, taken 360 days after TCRalphabeta/CD19-depleted stem cell transplant. In DNA, the CDR3 is TGCAGTGCTCTCGGACAGGGGGCGTATTCGGGTACGCAGTATTTT. Encoded protein: CSALGQGAYSGTQYF.